This paragraph covers one T cell receptor (beta chain) sequence. No antigen is known for it. Vbeta (60) and Jbeta (13) primers were used in the PCR. Data came from immunoSEQ multiplex PCR; TCRdb stores just in-frame clones and leaves some out. Found here are 90,000 to 120,000 clones, roughly 72% of them singletons; the top ten hold 7.8%. The source of the sample is a study of cytomegalovirus exposure and HLA in healthy donors. Findings and caveats of the study: Later, an analysis found that common viral pathogens appeared to be linked with several of the most significant clusters.

Germline values: CDR1 SGHDT, CDR2 YYEEEE. V lost 1 base and J 3 bases, leaving 4 bases between the germline ends. CDR3 size: 13 residues. The TCR originated in a man aged 30 to 39 in good health and CMV-seronegative. Source material: PBMCs. This chain links TRBV5-6 with TRBJ2-2; D unclear. Here the CDR3 DNA reads TGTGCCAGCAGCTTGATAGACACCGGGGAGCTGTTTTTT. It encodes CASSLIDTGELFF.